The next 5 T cell receptor beta chains were all read from a single sample in a study of shared clonotypes between healthy human individuals. TCRdb keeps only in-frame clones here, not all; method: immunoSEQ multiplex PCR. The table has some 2,000,000 clones, approximately 94% seen once. Sample: naive CD4+ T cells sorted from blood. Sample subset: CD45RA+ positively selected. The receptors stem from a young man in good health.

CDR3 in DNA: TGCGCCAGCGCCGGGACGGAGAAAAAGCAGTACTTC. Its translation: CASAGTEKKQYF. The chain recombines TRBV10-2 with TRBJ2-7; D could derive from TRBD1 or TRBD2 (5 bases each). The CDR3 covers 12 residues. V lost 8 bases and J lost 8, with 16 bases in between. Germline V gene sequence: CDR1 WSHSY, CDR2 SAAADI.

This chain uses TRBV10-3 with TRBJ2-1; D unclear. CDR3 length: 13 amino acids. Germline CDR1 and CDR2: ENHRY and SYGVKD. V was trimmed by 4 bases and J by 7 bases, leaving 11 bases between them. This CDR3 is CAISGVRANEQFF. The CDR3 bases are TGTGCCATCAGTGGGGTCCGCGCGAATGAGCAGTTCTTC.

In its sample, this clone was seen a few times. The chain links TRBV27 to TRBJ1-5, with 11 positions matching TRBD1. The CDR3 is 14 amino acids. V shed 7 bases and J 7 bases; nucleotides not matched to a gene: 6. Germline V lookup: CDR1 MNHEY, CDR2 SMNVEV (reference sequence). The CDR3 DNA reads TGTGCCAGCATTTGGACAGGGGGCGGCCAGCCCCAGCATTTT. The encoded protein is CASIWTGGGQPQHF.

Regarding this clone: Distinct nucleotide sequences in the sample also encode this CDR3. The genes are TRBV9 and TRBJ2-2; no firm D call. Trimming left V 0 bases short and J 5 bases short, with 5 bases between. Germline CDR1 reads SGDLS; CDR2 reads YYNGEE. The CDR3 length is 13 residues. The CDR3 protein is CASSVDGTGELFF. The CDR3 DNA follows: TGTGCCAGCAGCGTAGATGGAACCGGGGAGCTGTTTTTT.

The rearrangement joins TRBV5-8 to TRBJ1-2, with D possibly TRBD1 on 5 matching bases. The CDR3 totals 16 residues. With 4 bases removed from V and 2 bases from J, the gap between germline ends came to 18 bases. Germline V gene sequence: CDR1 SGHTS, CDR2 YDEGEE. The CDR3 here is CASSPFEGKGNYGYTF. The CDR3 DNA sequence: TGTGCCAGCAGCCCCTTTGAGGGGAAGGGAAACTATGGCTACACCTTC.